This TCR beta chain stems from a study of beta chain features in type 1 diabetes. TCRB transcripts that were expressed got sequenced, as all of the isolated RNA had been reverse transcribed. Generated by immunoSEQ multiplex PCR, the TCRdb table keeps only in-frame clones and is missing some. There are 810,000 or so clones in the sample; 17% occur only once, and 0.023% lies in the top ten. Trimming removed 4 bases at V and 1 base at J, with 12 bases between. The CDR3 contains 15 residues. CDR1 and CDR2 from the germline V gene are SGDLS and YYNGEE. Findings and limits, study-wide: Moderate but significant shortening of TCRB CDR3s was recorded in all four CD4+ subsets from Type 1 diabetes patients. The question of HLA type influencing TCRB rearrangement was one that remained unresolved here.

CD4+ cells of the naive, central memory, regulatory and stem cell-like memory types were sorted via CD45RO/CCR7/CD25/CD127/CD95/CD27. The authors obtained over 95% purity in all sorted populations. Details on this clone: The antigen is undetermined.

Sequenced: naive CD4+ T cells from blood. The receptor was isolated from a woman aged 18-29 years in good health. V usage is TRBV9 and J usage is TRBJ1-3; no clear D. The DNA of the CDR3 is TGTGCCAGCAGCCGCGTTTCGGGTTCTGGAAACACCATATATTTT. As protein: CASSRVSGSGNTIYF.